A single sample is the source of the 24 T cell receptor beta chains below, sequenced in a study of blood T cell repertoires in COVID-19. Sequenced by immunoSEQ multiplex PCR; TCRdb stores in-frame clones only, minus some. The table records just under 250,000 clones, approximately 83% of them present only once. The sequenced sample was peripheral blood. Every receptor here comes from a woman under 40 who had recovered from COVID-19.

The chain's CDR3 is CASSLIGQPYQPQHF. The CDR3 DNA reads TGTGCCAGCAGCTTGATTGGACAGCCCTATCAGCCCCAGCATTTT. The chain is built from TRBV5-5 and TRBJ1-5; possible D gene TRBD1, 6 bases. Germline V gives CDR1 SGHKS, CDR2 YYEKEE (reference sequence). V was trimmed by 1 base and J by 5 bases, leaving 13 bases between them. The CDR3 sequence is 15 residues long.

CDR3 nucleotides: TGTGCCAGCTCACCCCCCGGCGGGGGGCAAGCCAAAAACATTCAGTACTTC. Amino acid sequence: CASSPPGGGQAKNIQYF. The chain is built from TRBV18 and TRBJ2-4, with 8 bases matching TRBD2. In germline, CDR1 is KGHSH, CDR2 LQKENI. Trimming at V came to 3 bases and at J to 0 bases, leaving 7 bases not matched to a gene. The length of the CDR3 is 17 residues.

The CDR3 bases are TGTGCCTGGAGTGTTGGGGACAGTCATCACTCCTACGAGCAGTACTTC. Protein product: CAWSVGDSHHSYEQYF. The chain joins TRBV30 to TRBJ2-7, with TRBD1 matching 7 bases. J gave up 0 bases and V 0 bases, and 8 bases lay outside the gene matches. This CDR3 is built from 16 residues. The germline V gene encodes CDR1 GTSNPN and CDR2 SVGIG (reference sequence).

The rearrangement uses TRBV5-4 and TRBJ2-1; TRBD1 matches 9 bases. Germline V lookup: CDR1 SGHNT, CDR2 YYREEE (reference sequence). The V gene end was trimmed by 5 bases and the J gene end by 10 bases; junction bases not matched to a gene: 7. CDR3 length: 13 amino acids. CDR3 sequence: CASSLRQGGEQFF. CDR3 DNA: TGTGCCAGCAGTCTTCGACAGGGGGGGGAGCAGTTCTTC.

This clone was seen more than once but under ten times. The chain links TRBV11-2 to TRBJ2-5, with TRBD2 matching over 11 bases. This CDR3 comprises 16 residues. Germline V CDR1 and CDR2: SGHAT, FQNNGV. Unmatched junction bases numbered 5, after V lost 3 bases and J lost 2 bases. The CDR3 DNA follows: TGTGCCAGCAGCTTTCTAGCGGGGGGCCCTCAAGAGACCCAGTACTTC. It encodes CASSFLAGGPQETQYF.

The sample holds one count of this clone. The chain carries TRBV30 and TRBJ2-3; the match to TRBD2 covers 7 bases. The J segment lost 8 bases and the V segment lost 0 bases, leaving 8 bases of the junction unmatched. Germline V gene data show CDR1 as GTSNPN and CDR2 as SVGIG (reference sequence). This CDR3 has 14 amino acids. DNA of the CDR3: TGTGCCTGGAGTGTCGGACTAGGACTTATTACGCAGTATTTT. Translation: CAWSVGLGLITQYF.

This clone was counted once. The chain employs TRBV7-9 and TRBJ2-7; D possibly corresponds to TRBD1 (6 bases). The V and J ends lost 1 base and 3 bases respectively, with 13 bases between them. CDR3 length: 15 amino acids. CDR1 and CDR2 from the germline V gene are SEHNR and FQNEAQ (reference sequence). CDR3 sequence (DNA): TGTGCCAGCAGCTTAGTTACAGGGATTAGCTACGAGCAGTACTTC. This codes for CASSLVTGISYEQYF.

CDR3 coding DNA: TGTGCCAGTAGTATTCGAAGAGGGCGGGATTCACCCCTCCACTTT. Translating it yields CASSIRRGRDSPLHF. The chain employs TRBV19 and TRBJ1-6, with D uncertain. Germline V lookup: CDR1 LNHDA, CDR2 SQIVND (reference sequence). V was trimmed by 3 bases and J by 8 bases, leaving 14 bases between them. The CDR3 is 15 amino acids.

This sequence joins TRBV9 and TRBJ2-2, with 8 nucleotides matching TRBD1. This CDR3 has 15 amino acids. After removal of 6 bases from V and 1 base from J, the junction contained 5 bases not matched to a gene. CDR1 is SGDLS and CDR2 is YYNGEE in the germline V gene. This chain's CDR3 is CASKQGQGNTGELFF. For the CDR3, the DNA is TGTGCCAGCAAGCAAGGACAGGGGAACACCGGGGAGCTGTTTTTT.

The chain is built from TRBV5-6 and TRBJ2-3, with 11 nucleotides matching TRBD2. Germline V gene sequence: CDR1 SGHDT, CDR2 YYEEEE. The V and J ends lost 4 bases and 2 bases, in that order; junction bases with no gene match: 9. This CDR3 region has 17 residues. CDR3 amino acids: CASSRRASGGSTDTQYF. Written as DNA, the CDR3 is TGTGCCAGCAGCCGAAGGGCTAGCGGGGGGTCCACAGATACGCAGTATTTT.

The rearrangement uses TRBV7-9 and TRBJ2-1; D ambiguous. Trimming took 5 bases from V and 15 from J, leaving 20 bases between them. This CDR3 is 13 amino acids long. The germline CDR1 and CDR2 sequences are SEHNR and FQNEAQ (reference sequence). The CDR3 sequence is CASSTAADSIGFF. The CDR3 bases are TGTGCCAGCAGCACGGCGGCGGATTCGATCGGGTTCTTC.

The chain is built from TRBV10-1 and TRBJ1-1, with 7 bases lining up with TRBD1. CDR1 and CDR2 from the germline V gene are WNHNN and SYGVQD (reference sequence). This CDR3 is 13 amino acids long. With V trimmed by 6 bases and J by 5 bases, 6 bases remained unmatched. DNA of the CDR3: TGCGCCAGCAGCCAGGGACAGTTAACTGAAGCTTTCTTT. This codes for CASSQGQLTEAFF.

V and J are TRBV19 and TRBJ2-7, with 8 bases fitting TRBD1. CDR1 is LNHDA and CDR2 is SQIVND in the germline V gene (reference sequence). CDR3 size: 15 residues. Trimming removed 5 bases from V and 3 bases from J; junction bases left unmatched: 9. Written as DNA, the CDR3 is TGTGCCAGTAGTCTCTCCGGGACAGGAGGCTACGAGCAGTACTTC. This gives the protein CASSLSGTGGYEQYF.

This rearrangement joins TRBV6-2 or TRBV6-3 to TRBJ1-2, with unresolved D. This CDR3 has 12 amino acids. V lost 4 bases and J lost 3, with 6 bases in between. Germline loops: CDR1 MNHEY, CDR2 SVGEGT. The CDR3 coding sequence is TGTGCCAGCAGTTCATCGGACTATGGCTACACCTTC. Its protein product is CASSSSDYGYTF.

The chain combines TRBV18 with TRBJ2-3; TRBD2 matches 13 bases. The CDR3 consists of 21 residues. CDR1 KGHSH and CDR2 LQKENI come from the germline V gene. V lost 2 bases, J lost 5 bases, and 19 bases stayed unmatched. Here the CDR3 reads CASSPYELAGGPSSGGDTQYF. The CDR3 DNA reads TGTGCCAGCTCACCATACGAACTAGCGGGGGGGCCTTCCTCCGGAGGAGATACGCAGTATTTT.

Regarding this clone: This may be a read error: a much more frequent sequence differs by one nucleotide. J is TRBJ2-7 and V is TRBV4-3; 12 nucleotides match TRBD2. The CDR3 is 15 amino acids. Germline values: CDR1 LGHNA, CDR2 YSLEER. V trimming: 4 bases; J trimming: 2 bases; junction bases outside the gene matches: 3. DNA of the CDR3: TGCGCCAGCAGCCTCTGGACTAGCGGGGCCTACGAGCAGTACTTC. Residues: CASSLWTSGAYEQYF.

This clone showed up many times. The rearrangement joins TRBV6-5 to TRBJ1-2; tentatively, D is TRBD1 (5 bases). Germline loops: CDR1 MNHEY, CDR2 SVGAGI. This CDR3 contains 14 residues. V gave up 6 bases and J gave up 4 bases, with 15 bases separating them. In nucleotides, the CDR3 is TGTGCCAGCAGACATTCAGGGACTTTCTATGGCTACACCTTC. It yields the protein CASRHSGTFYGYTF.

This rearrangement joins TRBV9 to TRBJ2-5, with 8 bases lining up with TRBD2. Germline CDR1 reads SGDLS; CDR2 reads YYNGEE. The V and J ends lost 5 bases and 0 bases, in that order; junction bases with no gene match: 9. The CDR3 has 16 residues. This CDR3 reads CASSGGASGYQETQYF. CDR3 in DNA: TGTGCCAGCAGTGGAGGGGCTAGCGGGTACCAAGAGACCCAGTACTTC.

This sequence joins TRBV27 and TRBJ2-7; possible D gene TRBD2, 7 bases. CDR1 and CDR2 (germline): MNHEY, SMNVEV (reference sequence). V was clipped by 2 bases and J by 1 base, with 15 bases between them. The CDR3 has 16 residues. This CDR3 reads CASSLGRGAGSYEQYF. In DNA, the CDR3 is TGTGCCAGCAGTTTAGGGAGGGGGGCAGGTTCCTACGAGCAGTACTTC.

The chain carries TRBV9 and TRBJ1-6, with unresolved D. CDR1 is SGDLS and CDR2 is YYNGEE in the germline V gene. V gave up 0 bases and J gave up 8 bases, with 12 bases separating them. The CDR3 runs to 15 residues. CDR3 nucleotides: TGTGCCAGCAGCGTAGGCGGTCGGGAGGATTCACCCCTCCACTTT. It yields the protein CASSVGGREDSPLHF.

V usage is TRBV19 and J usage is TRBJ1-4; tentatively, D is TRBD1 (6 bases). With 2 bases removed from V and 11 bases from J, the gap between germline ends came to 15 bases. CDR1 LNHDA and CDR2 SQIVND come from the germline V gene (reference sequence). CDR3 length: 14 residues. The CDR3 sequence: CASSIWQGNTKLFF. The CDR3, as DNA: TGTGCCAGTAGTATATGGCAGGGGAATACTAAACTGTTTTTT.

The chain employs TRBV4-2 and TRBJ2-7; D uncertain. V was shortened by 0 bases and J by 4 bases, with 7 bases between the two germline ends. The CDR3 spans 13 residues. Germline CDR1 LGHNA, CDR2 YNFKEQ. In nucleotides, the CDR3 is TGTGCCAGCAGCCAAGACCTCACTTACGAGCAGTACTTC. Amino acids: CASSQDLTYEQYF.

The rearrangement joins TRBV18 to TRBJ1-3; D is ambiguous. This CDR3 has 12 amino acids. CDR1 is KGHSH and CDR2 is LQKENI in the germline V gene. V shed 3 bases and J shed 7 bases, with 7 bases lying between them. The CDR3 region has the DNA TGTGCCAGCTCACCGTGGGAGAACACCATATATTTT. Amino acids: CASSPWENTIYF.

The genes are TRBV5-6 and TRBJ2-7, with 11 bases matching TRBD1. Germline CDR1 and CDR2: SGHDT and YYEEEE. V was pared by 6 bases and J by 3 bases, with 11 bases of the junction left unmatched. The CDR3 covers 16 residues. CDR3 residues: CASTYGGQGAGYEQYF. The CDR3 bases are TGTGCCAGCACCTATGGTGGACAGGGGGCTGGCTACGAGCAGTACTTC.